Each of the 10 T cell receptor beta chains below was sequenced from the same sample in a study of tumor-infiltrating lymphocytes in primary liver carcinoma. In addition to blood RNA drawn from unsorted whole blood, germline DNA was extracted. From approximately 500 ng total RNA, TCR beta cDNA was generated with a primer in the constant region. A slightly modified ARM-PCR protocol with three nested multiplex PCR rounds produced these TCR beta libraries. Both of the initial two PCR rounds ran for around 10 cycles and employed TRBV1-TRBV30 forward primers alongside a C-beta reverse primer. TCRdb redid the calling of the multiplex PCR reads with MiXCR, one entry per CDR3 protein. The table shows almost 200,000 distinct CDR3 sequences, with roughly 61% occurring only once. The sequenced sample consisted of peripheral blood. The source of these receptors is a woman aged 60 to 75 with primary liver carcinoma and hepatitis B virus infection.

As to this clonotype: This may be a read error, as it is one base from a much larger clone. V gene TRBV6-1 combines with J gene TRBJ1-2; 7 nucleotides agree with TRBD1. The CDR3 is 14 amino acids. CDR1 MNHNS and CDR2 SASEGT come from the germline V gene. V dropped 5 bases and J dropped 4; count of bases not matched to a gene: 7. The CDR3 bases are TGTGCCAGCAGTCGCGGGACAGCGATCTATGGCTACACCTTC. Encoded protein: CASSRGTAIYGYTF.

This clonotype occurred many times. The rearrangement links TRBV6-1 to TRBJ2-1, with 12 bases fitting TRBD2. The CDR3 sequence is 15 residues long. Germline V lookup: CDR1 MNHNS, CDR2 SASEGT. V lost 5 bases, J lost 6 bases, and 5 bases stayed unmatched. CDR3 nucleotides: TGTGCCAGCAGTAGACTAGCGGGAGCCCTCAATGAGCAGTTCTTC. This translates into CASSRLAGALNEQFF.

About this clonotype: Germline is not matched at one junction end, which may reflect a read error. The J gene is TRBJ1-5, the V gene TRBV7-9; D might be TRBD1 (5 bases). The CDR3 consists of 14 residues. In germline, CDR1 is SEHNR, CDR2 FQNEAQ (reference sequence). The CDR3 protein is CPSSFPGLNQPQHF. DNA of the CDR3: TGTCCCAGCAGTTTTCCGGGGCTCAATCAGCCCCAACATTTT.

To note about this clonotype: At one end the junction does not follow the germline gene, possibly because of a read error. V gene TRBV14 combines with J gene TRBJ2-7, with D perhaps TRBD2 (5 bases). In germline, CDR1 is SGHDN, CDR2 FVKESK. The CDR3 covers 14 residues. The CDR3 DNA is TGTGCCGGCAGCCAATCTGCGGGTCCCCGCGAGCAGTACTTC. Protein product: CAGSQSAGPREQYF.

Note on this clonotype: The junction departs from the called germline gene at one end, perhaps through a read error. The DNA of the CDR3 is TGTGCCTGCAGCTTTTATGGGCTACAAGAGACCCAGTACTTC. Amino acid sequence: CACSFYGLQETQYF. This chain connects TRBV7-9 to TRBJ2-5; D call uncertain. The V gene's germline CDR1 is SEHNR and CDR2 FQNEAQ (reference sequence). The CDR3 runs to 14 residues. The full variable domain, its missing parts supplied by reference TRBV7-9 and TRBJ2-5, is DTGVSQNPRHKITKRGQNVTFRCDPISEHNRLYWYRQTLGQGPEFLTYFQNEAQLEKSRLLSDRFSAERPKGSFSTLEIQRTEQGDSAMYLCACSFYGLQETQYFGPGTRLLVL.

Of note for this clonotype: This clone may be a read error of a much larger clone one base away. This chain connects TRBV4-1 to TRBJ1-2; 8 nucleotides line up with TRBD1. CDR1 and CDR2 from the germline V gene are MGHRA and YSYEKL. The CDR3 totals 13 residues. After removal of 8 bases from V and 7 bases from J, the junction contained 9 bases not matched to a gene. The CDR3 loop reads CASRPDRGFGYTF. The CDR3 DNA sequence: TGCGCCAGCCGTCCCGACAGGGGATTTGGCTACACCTTC.

This clonotype was observed many times. The rearrangement uses TRBV12-3 or TRBV12-4 and TRBJ2-5, with 9 bases lining up with TRBD1. This CDR3 is built from 14 residues. V lost 7 bases to trimming and J lost 5 bases; unmatched junction nucleotides: 8. As DNA, the CDR3 is TGTGCCAGCACCCCGACAGGGGGAGGGGAGACCCAGTACTTC. Translated: CASTPTGGGETQYF.

The sample holds many counts of this clonotype. The chain combines TRBV4-2 with TRBJ2-1, with a tentative D call TRBD2 (6 bases). The CDR3 runs to 16 residues. CDR1 and CDR2 from the germline V gene are LGHNA and YNFKEQ. Trimming left V 5 bases short and J 2 bases short, with 16 bases between. The CDR3 sequence is CASSSLRESAYNEQFF. The CDR3 DNA follows: TGTGCCAGCAGCAGTCTCCGGGAGTCGGCCTACAATGAGCAGTTCTTC.

A note on this clonotype: The junction and the germline gene differ at one end; a read error may be behind it. The chain carries TRBV5-4 and TRBJ2-1; a possible D gene is TRBD1 (6 bases). Per the germline V gene, CDR1 is SGHNT and CDR2 is YYREEE (reference sequence). The length of the CDR3 is 14 residues. CDR3 region: CVSSPGQGRNEQFF. The CDR3 DNA is TGTGTCAGCAGCCCGGGACAAGGTAGGAATGAGCAGTTCTTC.

V gene TRBV11-2 combines with J gene TRBJ2-2; D is perhaps TRBD2 (6 bases). Between the trimmed V and J ends, which lost 5 bases and 2 bases, there was a span of 15 bases. The CDR3 is 16 residues long. Per germline, CDR1 SGHAT and CDR2 FQNNGV. The CDR3 here is CASSSNGSHNTGELFF. CDR3 DNA: TGTGCCAGCAGCAGTAACGGGAGTCATAACACCGGGGAGCTGTTTTTT. Together with reference TRBV11-2 and TRBJ2-2, the CDR3 gives the full variable domain: EAGVAQSPRYKIIEKRQSVAFWCNPISGHATLYWYQQILGQGPKLLIQFQNNGVVDDSQLPKDRFSAERLKGVDSTLKIQPAKLEDSAVYLCASSSNGSHNTGELFFGEGSRLTVL.